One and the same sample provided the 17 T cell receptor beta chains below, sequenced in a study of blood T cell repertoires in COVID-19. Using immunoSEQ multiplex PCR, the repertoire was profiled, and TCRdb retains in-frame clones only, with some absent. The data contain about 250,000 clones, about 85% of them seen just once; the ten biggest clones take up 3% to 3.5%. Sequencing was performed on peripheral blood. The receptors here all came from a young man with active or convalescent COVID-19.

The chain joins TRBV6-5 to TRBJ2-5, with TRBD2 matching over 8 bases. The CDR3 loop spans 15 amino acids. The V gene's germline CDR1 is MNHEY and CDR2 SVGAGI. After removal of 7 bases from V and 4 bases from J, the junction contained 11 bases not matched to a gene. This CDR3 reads CASILAGWVRETQYF. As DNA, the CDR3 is TGTGCCAGCATTTTAGCGGGGTGGGTCCGAGAGACCCAGTACTTC.

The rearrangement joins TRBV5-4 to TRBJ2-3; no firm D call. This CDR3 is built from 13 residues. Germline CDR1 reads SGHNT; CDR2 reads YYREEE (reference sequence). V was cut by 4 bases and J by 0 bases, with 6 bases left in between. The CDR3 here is CASSVDSTDTQYF. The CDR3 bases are TGTGCCAGCAGCGTAGATAGCACAGATACGCAGTATTTT.

DNA of the CDR3: TGTGCCAGCAGCCAAGAGGCGGGAGCCAGCTACGAGCAGTACTTC. This translates into CASSQEAGASYEQYF. The rearrangement uses TRBV4-2 and TRBJ2-7, with 7 bases identical to TRBD2. V gave up 0 bases and J gave up 3 bases; unmatched junction bases: 5. The CDR3 has 15 residues. Germline V gene sequence: CDR1 LGHNA, CDR2 YNFKEQ.

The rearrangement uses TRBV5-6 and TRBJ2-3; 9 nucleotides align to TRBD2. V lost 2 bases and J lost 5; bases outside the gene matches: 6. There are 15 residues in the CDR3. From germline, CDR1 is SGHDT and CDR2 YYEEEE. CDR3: CASSLGGGDIDTQYF. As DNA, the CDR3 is TGTGCCAGCAGCTTAGGCGGGGGGGACATAGATACGCAGTATTTT.

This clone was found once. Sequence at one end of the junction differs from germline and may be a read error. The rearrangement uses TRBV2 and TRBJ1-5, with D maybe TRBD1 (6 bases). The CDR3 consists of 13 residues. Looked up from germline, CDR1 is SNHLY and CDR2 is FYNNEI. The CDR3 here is CASSVTGNRPQHF. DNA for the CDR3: TGTGCCAGCAGTGTTACAGGGAATCGGCCCCAGCATTTT.

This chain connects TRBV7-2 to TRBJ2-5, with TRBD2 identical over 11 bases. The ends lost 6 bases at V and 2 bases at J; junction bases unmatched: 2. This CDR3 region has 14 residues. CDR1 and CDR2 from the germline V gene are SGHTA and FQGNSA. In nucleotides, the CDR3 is TGTGCCAGCAGTCTAGCGGGGGGTCAAGAGACCCAGTACTTC. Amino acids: CASSLAGGQETQYF.

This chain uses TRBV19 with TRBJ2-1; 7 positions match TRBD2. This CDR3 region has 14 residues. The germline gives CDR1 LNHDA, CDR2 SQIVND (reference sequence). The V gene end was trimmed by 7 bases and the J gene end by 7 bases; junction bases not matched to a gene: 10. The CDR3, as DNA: TGTGCCAGTAAGATAAGGGCGGGAGTAAATGAGCAGTTCTTC. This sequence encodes CASKIRAGVNEQFF.

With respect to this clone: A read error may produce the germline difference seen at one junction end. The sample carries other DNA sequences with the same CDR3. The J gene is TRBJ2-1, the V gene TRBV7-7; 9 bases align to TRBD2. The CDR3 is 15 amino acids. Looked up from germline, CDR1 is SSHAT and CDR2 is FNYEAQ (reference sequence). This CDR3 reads CASSLGLAGNNEQFF. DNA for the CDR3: TGTGCTAGCAGCTTAGGTCTAGCGGGGAACAATGAGCAGTTCTTC.

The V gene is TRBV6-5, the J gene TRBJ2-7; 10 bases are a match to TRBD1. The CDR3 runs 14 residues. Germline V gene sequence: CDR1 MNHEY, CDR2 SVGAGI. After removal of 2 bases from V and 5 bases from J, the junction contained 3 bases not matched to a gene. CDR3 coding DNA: TGTGCCAGCAGTTACGGGACAGGGGCTAACGAGCAGTACTTC. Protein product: CASSYGTGANEQYF.

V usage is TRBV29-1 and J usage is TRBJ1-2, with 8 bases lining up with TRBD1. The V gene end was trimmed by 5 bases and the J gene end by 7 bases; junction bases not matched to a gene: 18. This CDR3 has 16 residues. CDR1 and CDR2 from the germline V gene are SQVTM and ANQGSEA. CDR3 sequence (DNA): TGCAGCGTTAATAACAGGGGGGAAGGTCCCCTGGGTGGCTACACCTTC. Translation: CSVNNRGEGPLGGYTF.

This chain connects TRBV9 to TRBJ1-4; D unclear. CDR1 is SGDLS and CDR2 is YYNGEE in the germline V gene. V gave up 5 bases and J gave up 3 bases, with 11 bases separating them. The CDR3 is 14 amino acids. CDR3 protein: CASSGLRANEKLFF. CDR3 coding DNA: TGTGCCAGCAGTGGACTACGGGCTAATGAAAAACTGTTTTTT.

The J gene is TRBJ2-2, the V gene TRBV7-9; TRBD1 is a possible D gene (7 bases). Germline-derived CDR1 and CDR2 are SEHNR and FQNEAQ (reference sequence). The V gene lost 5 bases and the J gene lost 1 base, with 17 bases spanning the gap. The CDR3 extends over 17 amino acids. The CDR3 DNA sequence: TGTGCCAGCAGCCCTAGGCGGGACAGAGGGAACACCGGGGAGCTGTTTTTT. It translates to CASSPRRDRGNTGELFF.

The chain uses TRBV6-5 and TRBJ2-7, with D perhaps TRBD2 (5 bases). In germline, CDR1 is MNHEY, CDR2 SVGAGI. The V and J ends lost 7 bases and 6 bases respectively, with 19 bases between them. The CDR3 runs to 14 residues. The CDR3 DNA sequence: TGTGCCAGCAAGAGGGCTAGCAAAGTTGGCGAGCAGTACTTC. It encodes CASKRASKVGEQYF.

For the CDR3, the DNA is TGTGCCAGCTCTCCCGTTAGCGGGGGAAAAGAGACCCAGTACTTC. Translating gives CASSPVSGGKETQYF. V gene TRBV18 combines with J gene TRBJ2-5, with TRBD2 matching 9 bases. Looked up from germline, CDR1 is KGHSH and CDR2 is LQKENI. V was clipped by 6 bases and J by 3 bases; unmatched bases: 8. The CDR3 covers 15 residues.

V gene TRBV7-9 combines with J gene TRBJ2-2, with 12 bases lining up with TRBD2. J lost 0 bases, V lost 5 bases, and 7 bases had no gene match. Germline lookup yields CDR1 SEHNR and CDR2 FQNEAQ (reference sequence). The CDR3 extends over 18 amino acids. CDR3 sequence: CASSRGLAGPANTGELFF. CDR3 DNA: TGTGCCAGCAGCCGGGGACTAGCGGGCCCTGCGAACACCGGGGAGCTGTTTTTT.

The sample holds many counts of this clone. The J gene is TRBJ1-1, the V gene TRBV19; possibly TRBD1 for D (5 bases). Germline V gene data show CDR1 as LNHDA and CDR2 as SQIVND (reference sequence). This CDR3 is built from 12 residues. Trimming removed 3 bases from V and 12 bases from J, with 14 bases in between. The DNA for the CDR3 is TGTGCCAGTAGTATGTTGGCCAGGGCGCCTTTCTTT. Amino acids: CASSMLARAPFF.

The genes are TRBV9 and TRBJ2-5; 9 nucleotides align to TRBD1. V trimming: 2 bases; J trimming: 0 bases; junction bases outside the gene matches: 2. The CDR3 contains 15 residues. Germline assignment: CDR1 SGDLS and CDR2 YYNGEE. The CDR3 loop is CASSVGQGDQETQYF. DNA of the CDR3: TGTGCCAGCAGCGTGGGACAGGGAGACCAAGAGACCCAGTACTTC. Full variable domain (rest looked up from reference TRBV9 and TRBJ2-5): DSGVTQTPKHLITATGQRVTLRCSPRSGDLSVYWYQQSLDQGLQFLIQYYNGEERAKGNILERFSAQQFPDLHSELNLSSLELGDSALYFCASSVGQGDQETQYFGPGTRLLVL.